The present entry profiles one T cell receptor beta chain with its context. The data were produced by immunoSEQ multiplex PCR, yet TCRdb's version contains in-frame clones alone and is incomplete. The top ten clones hold over 8.5% of a sample with tens of thousands of clones, 85% to 90% of them seen once. This sample was included in a study of control samples from healthy donors and cancer patients. V was cut by 5 bases and J by 0 bases, with 10 bases left in between. Per the germline V gene, CDR1 is SEHNR and CDR2 is FQNEAQ (reference sequence). The CDR3 sequence is 14 residues long. The chain carries TRBV7-9 and TRBJ1-1; possibly TRBD1 for D (5 bases). The sample was PBMCs. The clonotype comes from a woman between 50 and 59 years old with colorectal cancer. The CDR3 DNA follows: TGTGCCAGCAGCCCCGGGACGCTGAACACTGAAGCTTTCTTT. It codes for CASSPGTLNTEAFF.